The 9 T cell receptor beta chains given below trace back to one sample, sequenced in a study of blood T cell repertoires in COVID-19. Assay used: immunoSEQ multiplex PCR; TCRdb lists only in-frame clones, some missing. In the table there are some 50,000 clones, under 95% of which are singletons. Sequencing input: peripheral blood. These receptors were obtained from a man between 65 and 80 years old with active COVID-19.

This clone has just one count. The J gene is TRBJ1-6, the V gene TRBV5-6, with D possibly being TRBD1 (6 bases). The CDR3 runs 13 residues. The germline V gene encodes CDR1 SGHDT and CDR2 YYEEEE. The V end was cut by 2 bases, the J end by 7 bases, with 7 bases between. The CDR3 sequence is CASSFTGNSPLHF. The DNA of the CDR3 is TGTGCCAGCAGCTTTACAGGGAATTCACCCCTCCACTTT. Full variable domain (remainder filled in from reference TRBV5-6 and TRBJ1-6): DAGVTQSPTHLIKTRGQQVTLRCSPKSGHDTVSWYQQALGQGPQFIFQYYEEEERQRGNFPDRFSGHQFPNYSSELNVNALLLGDSALYLCASSFTGNSPLHFGNGTRLTVT.

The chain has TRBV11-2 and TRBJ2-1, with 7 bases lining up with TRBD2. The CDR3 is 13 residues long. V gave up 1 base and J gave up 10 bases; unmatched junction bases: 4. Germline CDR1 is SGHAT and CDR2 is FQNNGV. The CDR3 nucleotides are TGTGCCAGCAGCTTAGTCAGAGCGGGGGAGCAGTTCTTC. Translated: CASSLVRAGEQFF.

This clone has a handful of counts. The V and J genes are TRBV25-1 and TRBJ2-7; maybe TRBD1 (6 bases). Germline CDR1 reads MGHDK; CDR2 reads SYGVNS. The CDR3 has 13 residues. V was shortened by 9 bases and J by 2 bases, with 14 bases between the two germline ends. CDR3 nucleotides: TGTGCCAGTGAATCGGGACAAACCTACGAGCAGTACTTC. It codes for CASESGQTYEQYF.

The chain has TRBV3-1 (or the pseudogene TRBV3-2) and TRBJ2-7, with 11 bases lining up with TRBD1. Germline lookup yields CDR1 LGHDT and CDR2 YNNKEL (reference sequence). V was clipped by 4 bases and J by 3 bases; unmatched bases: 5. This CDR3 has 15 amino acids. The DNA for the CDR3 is TGTGCCAGCAGCCCCCGGACAGGGGGCTTCTACGAGCAGTACTTC. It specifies CASSPRTGGFYEQYF.

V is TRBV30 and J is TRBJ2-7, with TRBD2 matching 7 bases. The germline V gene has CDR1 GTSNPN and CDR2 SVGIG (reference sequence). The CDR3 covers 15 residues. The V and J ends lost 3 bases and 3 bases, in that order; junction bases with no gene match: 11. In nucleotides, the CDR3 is TGTGCCTGGAGGCCTATTAGAGCGGGGATCTACGAGCAGTACTTC. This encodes CAWRPIRAGIYEQYF.

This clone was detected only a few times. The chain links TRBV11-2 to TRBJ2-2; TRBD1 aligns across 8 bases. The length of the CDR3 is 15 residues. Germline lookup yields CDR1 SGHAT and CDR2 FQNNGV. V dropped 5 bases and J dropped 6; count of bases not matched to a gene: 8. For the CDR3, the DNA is TGTGCCAGCAGCCCACGACAGGGGAGCGCCGGGGAGCTGTTTTTT. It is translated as CASSPRQGSAGELFF. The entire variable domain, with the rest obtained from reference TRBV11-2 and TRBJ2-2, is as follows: EAGVAQSPRYKIIEKRQSVAFWCNPISGHATLYWYQQILGQGPKLLIQFQNNGVVDDSQLPKDRFSAERLKGVDSTLKIQPAKLEDSAVYLCASSPRQGSAGELFFGEGSRLTVL.

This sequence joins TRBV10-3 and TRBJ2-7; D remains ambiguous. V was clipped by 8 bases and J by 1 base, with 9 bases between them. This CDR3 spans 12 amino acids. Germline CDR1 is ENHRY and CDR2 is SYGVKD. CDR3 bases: TGTGCCATCTCAGACAAGTCCTACGAGCAGTACTTC. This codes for CAISDKSYEQYF.

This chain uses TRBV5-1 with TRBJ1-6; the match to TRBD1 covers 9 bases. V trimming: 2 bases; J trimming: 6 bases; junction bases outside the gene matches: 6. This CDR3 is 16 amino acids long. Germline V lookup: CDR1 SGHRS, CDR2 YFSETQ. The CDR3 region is CASSLTGGRTNSPLHF. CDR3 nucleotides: TGCGCCAGCAGCTTAACAGGGGGCCGTACTAATTCACCCCTCCACTTT.

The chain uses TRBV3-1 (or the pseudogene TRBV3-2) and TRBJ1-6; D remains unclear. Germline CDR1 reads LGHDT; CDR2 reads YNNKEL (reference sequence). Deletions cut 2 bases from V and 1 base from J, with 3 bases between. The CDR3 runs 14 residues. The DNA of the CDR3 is TGTGCCAGCAGCCAATATTCCTATAATTCACCCCTCCACTTT. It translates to CASSQYSYNSPLHF.